The clone carrying this T cell receptor (beta chain) was seen a few times. Its antigen is undetermined. As for time point: sample taken at primary tumor resection. V gave up 7 bases and J gave up 4 bases, with 19 bases separating them. This CDR3 has 15 residues. Germline CDR1 is MNHEY and CDR2 is SVGEGT. TCRdb fed the 5' RACE reads into MiXCR, producing one record per CDR3 protein. This sample yields some 23,000 distinct CDR3 sequences, of which around 8.8% are seen a single time; over 7.5% belongs to the top ten. This sample is part of a study of spatial heterogeneity in lung cancer. Background on the study: The average appearance count of each unique TCR and UMI combination in raw reads was more than 9.5. Findings and limits, study-wide: Counts of expanded alpha and beta TCRs within tumors tracked the tumor nonsynonymous mutation count. Counts for ubiquitous and regional expanded TCRs went along with ubiquitous and regional nonsynonymous mutations, respectively.

This clonotype was obtained from a male donor with early-stage non-small cell lung cancer. Here the sequenced sample was lung tumor tissue, taken at surgery. The rearrangement links TRBV6-2 or TRBV6-3 to TRBJ2-5; D assignment may be TRBD1 or TRBD2 (6 bases each). The CDR3 DNA follows: TGTGCCAGCAACTTGGCGGGGACATCCCCAGAGACCCAGTACTTC. It translates to CASNLAGTSPETQYF.